Listed here are 7 T cell receptor beta chains from one sample, sequenced in a study of cytomegalovirus exposure and HLA in healthy donors. The table came from immunoSEQ multiplex PCR; TCRdb's copy has only in-frame clones and leaves some out. The sample contains 150,000 to 200,000 clones, roughly nine tenths of which appear only once. The specimen sequenced was PBMCs. The source is a young woman in good health and CMV-seropositive.

Here the CDR3 DNA reads TGTGCCAGCAGTTTATCGCCGGGGATAGGGGGCTACACCTTC. As protein: CASSLSPGIGGYTF. J is TRBJ1-2 and V is TRBV27; no firm D call. CDR3 size: 14 residues. Between the trimmed V and J ends, which lost 0 bases and 8 bases, there was a span of 13 bases. Per the germline V gene, CDR1 is MNHEY and CDR2 is SMNVEV (reference sequence).

The DNA of the CDR3 is TGTGCCGGACGGGATCGAGGTGGCCTTAATGAAAAACTGTTTTTT. Its protein is CAGRDRGGLNEKLFF. The V gene is TRBV2, the J gene TRBJ1-4; D gene ambiguous. The germline gives CDR1 SNHLY, CDR2 FYNNEI. Trimming shortened V by 11 bases and J by 4 bases, and 20 bases separated the two germline ends. The CDR3 has 15 amino acids.

The chain joins TRBV29-1 to TRBJ2-3, with 7 positions matching TRBD2. The ends lost 4 bases at V and 5 bases at J; junction bases unmatched: 12. This CDR3 region has 15 residues. In germline, CDR1 is SQVTM, CDR2 ANQGSEA. CDR3 in amino acids: CSVGGVGRSGDTQYF. CDR3 nucleotides: TGCAGCGTTGGGGGGGTCGGGAGGTCCGGAGATACGCAGTATTTT.

The table lists this clone with a count of one. The chain joins TRBV7-6 to TRBJ1-1, with 8 bases lining up with TRBD1. From germline, CDR1 is SGHVS and CDR2 FNYEAQ. The CDR3 totals 13 residues. Losses at the gene ends were 5 bases for V and 5 bases for J; bases not matched to a gene: 4. For the CDR3, the DNA is TGTGCCAGCAGCCCCAGGGGGCGGACTGAAGCTTTCTTT. It translates to CASSPRGRTEAFF.

The chain has TRBV4-3 and TRBJ2-7; 10 bases are a match to TRBD2. The CDR3 contains 14 residues. The junction had 4 bases not matched to a gene; V was cut back by 3 bases and J by 5 bases. The germline gives CDR1 LGHNA, CDR2 YSLEER. Here the CDR3 reads CASSQRTSGDEQYF. Written as DNA, the CDR3 is TGCGCCAGCAGCCAGAGGACTAGCGGAGACGAGCAGTACTTC.

This clone was observed once. The V and J genes are TRBV29-1 and TRBJ2-1, with 8 bases lining up with TRBD2. Looked up from germline, CDR1 is SQVTM and CDR2 is ANQGSEA. The CDR3 has 16 residues. V lost 2 bases and J lost 0; bases outside the gene matches: 6. The CDR3 sequence is CSVETFTSGSYNEQFF. The CDR3 nucleotides read TGCAGCGTTGAAACGTTTACTAGCGGCTCCTACAATGAGCAGTTCTTC.

This sequence joins TRBV29-1 and TRBJ2-1; TRBD2 agrees at 7 bases. Germline loops: CDR1 SQVTM, CDR2 ANQGSEA. This CDR3 has 16 residues. The J segment lost 2 bases and the V segment lost 2 bases, leaving 9 bases of the junction unmatched. The CDR3 here is CSVERVSGNPYNEQFF. The CDR3 bases are TGCAGCGTTGAAAGGGTCAGCGGGAACCCCTACAATGAGCAGTTCTTC.